Below, 22 T cell receptor beta chains from the same sample are listed, as sequenced in a study of blood T cell repertoires in COVID-19. Profiled with immunoSEQ multiplex PCR; TCRdb holds only in-frame clones, not every one. The data contain about 230,000 clones, approximately 80% of them singletons. Sample: peripheral blood. The receptors originated from a man aged 40-50 years with acute or convalescent COVID-19.

V usage is TRBV5-4 and J usage is TRBJ1-2, with 7 bases that match TRBD1. From germline, CDR1 is SGHNT and CDR2 YYREEE (reference sequence). The CDR3 is made up of 16 amino acids. J lost 5 bases, V lost 0 bases, and 10 bases had no gene match. DNA for the CDR3: TGTGCCAGCAGCTTGGGACGGACAGGTGCTCTTTATGGCTACACCTTC. This codes for CASSLGRTGALYGYTF. Drawing the rest from reference TRBV5-4 and TRBJ1-2, the complete variable domain is ETGVTQSPTHLIKTRGQQVTLRCSSQSGHNTVSWYQQALGQGPQFIFQYYREEENGRGNFPPRFSGLQFPNYSSELNVNALELDDSALYLCASSLGRTGALYGYTFGSGTRLTVV.

The chain recombines TRBV4-3 with TRBJ1-2; the match to TRBD1 covers 8 bases. V lost 0 bases and J lost 4; bases outside the gene matches: 13. Germline CDR1 and CDR2: LGHNA and YSLEER. The CDR3 is 18 amino acids. The CDR3 reads CASSQDQPGVGQAYGYTF. The CDR3 region has the DNA TGCGCCAGCAGCCAAGACCAACCGGGGGTGGGACAGGCCTATGGCTACACCTTC.

The rearrangement uses TRBV4-2 and TRBJ1-3; TRBD1 matches at 7 bases. Trimming removed 2 bases from V and 3 bases from J; junction bases left unmatched: 10. The CDR3 consists of 17 residues. Germline V gives CDR1 LGHNA, CDR2 YNFKEQ. The CDR3 is CASSQPTQGLRGNTIYF. CDR3 sequence (DNA): TGTGCCAGCAGCCAACCGACACAGGGGCTTCGTGGAAACACCATATATTTT.

The chain carries TRBV10-3 and TRBJ2-7; 9 bases fit TRBD1. The CDR3 consists of 14 residues. The V segment lost 6 bases and the J segment 2 bases; nucleotides outside the gene matches: 5. CDR1 and CDR2 (germline): ENHRY, SYGVKD. This CDR3 is CAIRRDREAYEQYF. CDR3 sequence (DNA): TGTGCCATCAGGCGGGACAGGGAAGCCTACGAGCAGTACTTC.

This clone appeared a few times. The chain has TRBV5-4 and TRBJ2-5, with a tentative D call TRBD2 (5 bases). V lost 2 bases and J lost 5, with 16 bases in between. CDR1 is SGHNT and CDR2 is YYREEE in the germline V gene (reference sequence). CDR3 length: 15 residues. CDR3 nucleotide sequence: TGTGCCAGCAGCTTATCTCACGGGATGTCGGAGACCCAGTACTTC. Its translation: CASSLSHGMSETQYF. Complete variable domain (other parts from reference TRBV5-4 and TRBJ2-5): ETGVTQSPTHLIKTRGQQVTLRCSSQSGHNTVSWYQQALGQGPQFIFQYYREEENGRGNFPPRFSGLQFPNYSSELNVNALELDDSALYLCASSLSHGMSETQYFGPGTRLLVL.

V usage is TRBV7-8 and J usage is TRBJ1-2; 7 positions match TRBD1. Per germline, CDR1 SGHVS and CDR2 FQNEAQ. The trim removed 5 bases at V and 5 bases at J, leaving 5 bases unmatched. The CDR3 extends over 13 amino acids. The CDR3 bases are TGTGCCAGCAGCCGCCGGGACAGTTATGGCTACACCTTC. The encoded protein is CASSRRDSYGYTF. The variable domain in full, completed from reference TRBV7-8 and TRBJ1-2, reads GAGVSQSPRYKVAKRGQDVALRCDPISGHVSLFWYQQALGQGPEFLTYFQNEAQLDKSGLPSDRFFAERPEGSVSTLKIQRTQQEDSAVYLCASSRRDSYGYTFGSGTRLTVV.

The V and J genes are TRBV21-1 and TRBJ2-7; TRBD2, the table's D call, lacks a check against the DNA. TRBV21-1 is a documented pseudogene. The CDR3 sequence is 17 residues long. The CDR3: CASGKVPFREYSHEQYF. The DNA for the CDR3 is TGTGCCAGCGGCAAAGTTCCCTTTCGGGAGTACTCCCACGAGCAGTACTTC.

This clone has only one observation. J is TRBJ1-5 and V is TRBV6-2 or TRBV6-3, with 7 bases lining up with TRBD1. The CDR3 consists of 14 residues. After removal of 2 bases from V and 6 bases from J, the junction contained 4 bases not matched to a gene. The germline CDR1 and CDR2 sequences are MNHEY and SVGEGT. CDR3 region: CASSYLQGTQPQHF. In DNA, the CDR3 is TGTGCCAGCAGTTACCTACAGGGGACTCAGCCCCAGCATTTT.

The V call is TRBV3-1 (or the pseudogene TRBV3-2), the J call TRBJ1-2, with 7 nucleotides matching TRBD1. V was clipped by 7 bases and J by 4 bases; unmatched bases: 3. The length of the CDR3 is 12 residues. Per the germline V gene, CDR1 is LGHDT and CDR2 is YNNKEL (reference sequence). The CDR3 here is CASKTGPYGYTF. In DNA, the CDR3 is TGTGCCAGCAAGACAGGGCCCTATGGCTACACCTTC.

This clone has a handful of counts. The V gene is TRBV7-9, the J gene TRBJ1-2, with TRBD1 identical over 8 bases. The ends lost 8 bases at V and 4 bases at J; junction bases unmatched: 6. Per the germline V gene, CDR1 is SEHNR and CDR2 is FQNEAQ (reference sequence). The CDR3 contains 13 residues. CDR3 residues: CASAIGTGYGYTF. The CDR3, as DNA: TGTGCCAGCGCTATCGGGACAGGCTATGGCTACACCTTC.

The chain carries TRBV6-6 and TRBJ1-5; D not resolved. The length of the CDR3 is 15 residues. The V gene lost 4 bases and the J gene lost 5 bases, with 15 bases spanning the gap. Germline CDR1 is MNHNY and CDR2 is SVGAGI (reference sequence). The CDR3: CASSSTINGYQPQHF. The CDR3, as DNA: TGTGCCAGCAGTTCCACGATCAACGGTTATCAGCCCCAGCATTTT.

V and J are TRBV10-3 and TRBJ2-7; perhaps TRBD2 as D (5 bases). V dropped 8 bases and J dropped 3 bases, with 20 bases sitting between them. This CDR3 contains 15 residues. Germline V gene data show CDR1 as ENHRY and CDR2 as SYGVKD. In nucleotides, the CDR3 is TGTGCCATCCAAGGGAGCCCAAAGGGCGGCTACGAGCAGTACTTC. Translating gives CAIQGSPKGGYEQYF.

This clone was detected only a few times. This chain links TRBV7-2 with TRBJ1-1; 7 bases match TRBD1. The V gene end was trimmed by 1 base and the J gene end by 5 bases; junction bases not matched to a gene: 7. Germline-derived CDR1 and CDR2 are SGHTA and FQGNSA. This CDR3 region has 15 residues. CDR3 coding DNA: TGTGCCAGCAGCTTAGAACAGGGGTCGGATACTGAAGCTTTCTTT. Translating it yields CASSLEQGSDTEAFF.

For the CDR3, the DNA is TGTGCCATCAGTGCAGAAAGGAGGGCTGAAGCTTTCTTT. Translation gives CAISAERRAEAFF. The J gene is TRBJ1-1, the V gene TRBV10-3, with D uncertain. The CDR3 is made up of 13 amino acids. Trimming removed 4 bases from V and 6 bases from J, with 12 bases in between. Looked up from germline, CDR1 is ENHRY and CDR2 is SYGVKD.

In the case of this clone: A read error may account for a junction end that differs from germline. This chain joins TRBV4-2 and TRBJ2-7, with TRBD2 identical over 9 bases. The germline V gene has CDR1 LGHNA and CDR2 YNFKEQ. This CDR3 has 14 amino acids. The CDR3 protein is CASSLGLADSSTLF. In nucleotides, the CDR3 is TGTGCCAGCAGCTTGGGACTAGCAGATTCCTCTACCCTATTC.

CDR3 bases: TGTGCCAGCAGCTTAGACCTCCTAGCGGGAAGCTCCTACAATGAGCAGTTCTTC. Translation gives CASSLDLLAGSSYNEQFF. V and J are TRBV11-3 and TRBJ2-1, with 9 bases matching TRBD2. Germline CDR1 is SGHNT and CDR2 is YENEEA. The CDR3 has 18 residues. V lost 0 bases and J lost 0; bases outside the gene matches: 6.

J is TRBJ2-4 and V is TRBV29-1; 13 bases fit TRBD2. The CDR3 is 15 amino acids. Losses at the gene ends were 7 bases for V and 7 bases for J; bases not matched to a gene: 10. Germline V gene data show CDR1 as SQVTM and CDR2 as ANQGSEA. Written as DNA, the CDR3 is TGCAGCGCCGAGGGGGGGACTAGCGGGAATAACATTCAGTACTTC. Its protein product is CSAEGGTSGNNIQYF.

The gene calls are TRBV12-3 or TRBV12-4 and TRBJ2-1, with D unclear. The CDR3 runs 10 residues. The germline V and J ends were trimmed by 5 bases and 7 bases, with 3 bases remaining between them. The CDR3 is CASSLNEQFF. The CDR3 coding sequence is TGTGCCAGCAGTCTGAATGAGCAGTTCTTC.

This clone appeared a few times. This same CDR3 is encoded by further DNA sequences in the sample. This chain connects TRBV7-2 to TRBJ1-5, with D maybe TRBD1 (6 bases). The CDR3 runs to 16 residues. Trimming took off 1 base at V and 1 base at J, with 11 bases between the two ends. From germline, CDR1 is SGHTA and CDR2 FQGNSA. This CDR3 is CASSLDAGASNQPQHF. CDR3 in DNA: TGTGCCAGCAGCTTAGATGCGGGGGCGAGCAATCAGCCCCAGCATTTT.

This clone came up a few times. The V call is TRBV6-4, the J call TRBJ2-1; D possibly corresponds to TRBD1 (5 bases). Germline V CDR1 and CDR2: MRHNA, SNTAGT. The length of the CDR3 is 13 residues. With 6 bases removed from V and 2 bases from J, the gap between germline ends came to 8 bases. CDR3 loop: CASSQGPYNEQFF. CDR3 sequence (DNA): TGTGCCAGCAGCCAGGGCCCCTACAATGAGCAGTTCTTC.

As regards this clone: One end of the junction is discordant with germline, which a read error may explain. V usage is TRBV3-1 (or the pseudogene TRBV3-2) and J usage is TRBJ1-2; 8 bases align to TRBD1. The CDR3 has 14 amino acids. In germline, CDR1 is LGHDT, CDR2 YNNKEL (reference sequence). CDR3 loop: CASSALTGTGGYTF. Here the CDR3 DNA reads TGTGCCAGCAGTGCTTTGACAGGGACAGGAGGCTACACTTTC.

This chain links TRBV19 with TRBJ2-2, with D tentatively TRBD1 (5 bases). From germline, CDR1 is LNHDA and CDR2 SQIVND (reference sequence). The CDR3 consists of 14 residues. V lost 6 bases and J 2 bases, leaving 10 bases between the germline ends. CDR3 DNA sequence: TGTGCCAGTAGGTGGGGCAGAAACACCGGGGAGCTGTTTTTT. This translates into CASRWGRNTGELFF.